The rows below give T cell receptor beta chains drawn from one sample of a study of blood T cell repertoires in COVID-19. TCRdb's table, derived via immunoSEQ multiplex PCR, lists solely in-frame clones and lacks some. The sample has roughly 68,000 clones, roughly 85% seen once. The sequencing input was peripheral blood. Receptor source: a man in his fifties or sixties with acute or convalescent COVID-19. CDR3s include the opening cysteine and the closing phenylalanine or tryptophan. D genes are given only for firm matches. Clone size is given for some rows only: seen once, a few or many times, or a class if the clone is expanded.

D: TRBD1; J: TRBJ1-3; size: .; V: TRBV12-3/TRBV12-4; CDR3: CARDGTAGNTIYF; DNA: TGTGCCAGAGACGGGACAGCTGGAAACACCATATATTTT
D: .; J: TRBJ2-3; size: .; V: TRBV28; CDR3: CASSPTPFSTDTQYF; DNA: TGTGCCAGCAGTCCCACACCATTCAGCACAGATACGCAGTATTTT
D: TRBD1; J: TRBJ1-2; size: .; V: TRBV2; CDR3: CASSNEGAYGYTF; DNA: TGTGCCAGCAGCAACGAGGGGGCATATGGCTACACCTTC
D: .; J: TRBJ1-3; size: .; V: TRBV5-1; CDR3: CASSLPGAGNTIYF; DNA: TGCGCCAGCAGCTTGCCGGGAGCTGGAAACACCATATATTTT
D: TRBD1; J: TRBJ1-2; size: .; V: TRBV15; CDR3: CATSNRQGNYGYTF; DNA: TGTGCCACCAGCAACCGACAGGGGAACTATGGCTACACCTTC
D: .; J: TRBJ1-3; size: few; V: TRBV4-1; CDR3: CASSQVPRQTSGNTIYF; DNA: TGCGCCAGCAGCCAAGTCCCTCGACAGACCTCTGGAAACACCATATATTTT
D: .; J: TRBJ2-5; size: .; V: TRBV4-2; CDR3: CASSQDSRGQETQYF; DNA: TGTGCCAGCAGCCAAGATAGTAGGGGCCAAGAAACCCAGTACTTC
D: .; J: TRBJ2-5; size: .; V: TRBV7-3; CDR3: CASSLAGQGTQETQYF; DNA: TGTGCCAGCAGCCTCGCCGGGCAGGGAACTCAAGAGACCCAGTACTTC
D: .; J: TRBJ1-2; size: .; V: TRBV24-1; CDR3: CATSQGNNYGYTF; DNA: TGTGCCACCAGTCAGGGGAACAACTATGGCTACACCTTC
D: TRBD1; J: TRBJ1-1; size: .; V: TRBV30; CDR3: CACPGTVKGNTEAFF; DNA: TGTGCCTGCCCCGGGACAGTCAAGGGGAACACTGAAGCTTTCTTT
D: .; J: TRBJ1-6; size: .; V: TRBV6-1; CDR3: CASSEDRGNSPLHF; DNA: TGTGCCAGCAGTGAAGATCGGGGGAATTCACCCCTCCACTTT
D: TRBD2; J: TRBJ2-1; size: few; V: TRBV10-1; CDR3: CASSGLAGEQFF; DNA: TGCGCCAGCAGTGGACTAGCGGGGGAGCAGTTCTTC
D: TRBD2; J: TRBJ2-1; size: .; V: TRBV27; CDR3: CASSLPQRGAFYNEQFF; DNA: TGTGCCAGCAGTTTACCGCAGCGGGGGGCTTTCTACAATGAGCAGTTCTTC
D: .; J: TRBJ2-3; size: .; V: TRBV5-1; CDR3: CASSLQGSTDTQYF; DNA: TGCGCCAGCAGCTTACAGGGAAGCACAGATACGCAGTATTTT
D: TRBD2; J: TRBJ2-3; size: .; V: TRBV2; CDR3: CASKLAGSTDTQYF; DNA: TGTGCCAGCAAATTAGCGGGGAGCACAGATACGCAGTATTTT
D: TRBD1; J: TRBJ2-2; size: .; V: TRBV5-1; CDR3: CASSLVGQGTGELFF; DNA: TGCGCCAGCAGCTTGGTCGGACAGGGTACCGGGGAGCTGTTTTTT
D: .; J: TRBJ1-2; size: .; V: TRBV19; CDR3: CASSIGTNYGYTF; DNA: TGTGCCAGTAGTATAGGGACAAACTATGGCTACACCTTC
D: .; J: TRBJ1-1; size: .; V: TRBV29-1; CDR3: CSVGEGEGTEAFF; DNA: TGCAGCGTTGGGGAAGGGGAGGGGACTGAAGCTTTCTTT
D: TRBD1; J: TRBJ2-5; size: .; V: TRBV24-1; CDR3: CATSDFSRGQETQYF; DNA: TGTGCCACCAGTGATTTCAGCAGGGGGCAAGAGACCCAGTACTTC
D: .; J: TRBJ1-2; size: .; V: TRBV3-1/TRBV3-2; CDR3: CASSQEGAEIYGYTF; DNA: TGTGCCAGCAGCCAAGAGGGGGCAGAGATCTATGGCTACACCTTC
D: .; J: TRBJ1-4; size: .; V: TRBV4-1; CDR3: CASSQEGGAQSEKLFF; DNA: TGCGCCAGCAGCCAAGAAGGGGGGGCCCAATCGGAAAAACTGTTTTTT
D: .; J: TRBJ2-2; size: .; V: TRBV12-5; CDR3: CASGLVMSGPGELFF; DNA: TGTGCTAGTGGTTTGGTTATGTCAGGGCCCGGGGAGCTGTTTTTT
D: .; J: TRBJ1-1; size: .; V: TRBV4-1; CDR3: CASSQGEVAEAFF; DNA: TGCGCCAGCAGCCAAGGGGAGGTCGCTGAAGCTTTCTTT
D: TRBD2; J: TRBJ2-5; size: .; V: TRBV10-3; CDR3: CAISEGAGGLYQETQYF; DNA: TGTGCCATCAGTGAGGGAGCGGGGGGGCTGTACCAAGAGACCCAGTACTTC
D: .; J: TRBJ2-7; size: .; V: TRBV6-1; CDR3: CASSEAEGEQYF; DNA: TGTGCCAGCAGTGAGGCGGAAGGTGAGCAGTACTTC
D: .; J: TRBJ1-5; size: .; V: TRBV12-3/TRBV12-4; CDR3: CASSALGQPQHF; DNA: TGTGCCAGCTCCGCCCTCGGTCAGCCCCAGCATTTT
D: .; J: TRBJ1-1; size: .; V: TRBV30; CDR3: CAWSVIGGVGTEAFF; DNA: TGTGCCTGGAGTGTAATAGGAGGGGTAGGCACTGAAGCTTTCTTT